This TCR beta chain is drawn from a study of metastatic and nonmetastatic thyroid tumors. From the PCR reads, TCRdb re-called clones with MiXCR. The sample lists about 40,000 clones; around 18% were seen once. CDR1 and CDR2 from the germline V gene are LNHDA and SQIVND (reference sequence). The junction had 13 bases not matched to a gene; V was cut back by 8 bases and J by 4 bases. The CDR3 length is 15 residues. This clone was counted many times. There were no patients who had received any treatment before thyroid surgery. This receptor was taken from a female donor with papillary thyroid cancer or a benign thyroid nodule (not recorded which). Some clones in this sample may be carry-over from other donors' samples. This chain uses TRBV19 with TRBJ1-2; 7 bases agree with TRBD1. The material sequenced was tumor tissue. The CDR3: CASSKPGQRIYGYTF. CDR3 nucleotide sequence: TGTGCCAGTTCCAAGCCGGGACAGCGTATCTATGGCTACACCTTC.